The 29 T cell receptor beta chains below all came from one sample that was sequenced in a study of beta chain features in type 1 diabetes. Whole-study findings and limits: Type 1 diabetes patients had moderately but significantly shorter TCRB CDR3s in all four CD4+ subsets.

The antigens these receptors bind are not known. Since all of the isolated RNA was reverse transcribed, expressed TCRB transcripts were what got sequenced. The assay was immunoSEQ multiplex PCR, and TCRdb's table has in-frame clones only and misses some. Of about 400,000 clones listed, roughly 12% are singletons. The sequenced sample consisted of naive CD4+ T cells from blood. These receptors were collected from a woman under 30 with type 1 diabetes.

This sequence joins TRBV7-3 and TRBJ2-4; perhaps TRBD2 as D (5 bases). The CDR3 sequence is 16 residues long. The germline gives CDR1 SGHTA, CDR2 FQGTGA. V was cut by 5 bases and J by 3 bases, with 17 bases left in between. The CDR3 bases are TGTGCCAGCAGCCACCCAAAGGGCGGAGGCAAAAACATTCAGTACTTC. This translates into CASSHPKGGGKNIQYF.

This chain links TRBV14 with TRBJ2-1; TRBD1 matches 9 bases. CDR1 is SGHDN and CDR2 is FVKESK in the germline V gene. The CDR3 is 15 amino acids. J was trimmed by 7 bases and V by 3 bases; bases with no gene match: 7. The CDR3 protein is CASSHRGTGKNEQFF. The DNA of the CDR3 is TGTGCCAGCAGCCATAGGGGGACAGGGAAGAATGAGCAGTTCTTC.

This clone was seen a few times. The genes are TRBV5-4 and TRBJ1-2, with 9 bases aligning to TRBD1. V trimming: 3 bases; J trimming: 3 bases; junction bases outside the gene matches: 12. This CDR3 contains 17 residues. Germline CDR1 and CDR2: SGHNT and YYREEE (reference sequence). CDR3 residues: CASSSGWGTGLDYGYTF. DNA of the CDR3: TGTGCCAGCAGCTCTGGTTGGGGGACAGGGCTCGACTATGGCTACACCTTC.

This clone was detected a few times. The chain links TRBV11-2 to TRBJ2-1, with a tentative D call TRBD2 (6 bases). Trimming shortened V by 2 bases and J by 6 bases, and 17 bases separated the two germline ends. Per the germline V gene, CDR1 is SGHAT and CDR2 is FQNNGV. The CDR3 sequence is 16 residues long. As DNA, the CDR3 is TGTGCCAGCAGCTTACTCCGGGGGTTCCCCGCCAATGAGCAGTTCTTC. This encodes CASSLLRGFPANEQFF. Drawing the rest from reference TRBV11-2 and TRBJ2-1, the complete variable domain is EAGVAQSPRYKIIEKRQSVAFWCNPISGHATLYWYQQILGQGPKLLIQFQNNGVVDDSQLPKDRFSAERLKGVDSTLKIQPAKLEDSAVYLCASSLLRGFPANEQFFGPGTRLTVL.

This clone was picked up a small number of times. The chain carries TRBV23-1 and TRBJ1-2; D ambiguous. TRBV23-1 is noted as an ORF with a role that remains uncertain. CDR3 length: 14 residues. V dropped 6 bases and J dropped 3 bases, with 14 bases sitting between them. CDR3 loop: CASSPRLGHYGYTF. CDR3 nucleotide sequence: TGCGCCAGCAGCCCTAGGCTGGGTCACTATGGCTACACCTTC.

This clone was seen a handful of times. The chain combines TRBV11-2 with TRBJ2-7; 7 bases match TRBD2. Germline V gene data show CDR1 as SGHAT and CDR2 as FQNNGV. The CDR3 covers 13 residues. J was trimmed by 2 bases and V by 6 bases; bases with no gene match: 4. The CDR3 protein is CASRAGRPYEQYF. The CDR3, as DNA: TGTGCCAGCAGAGCGGGACGGCCCTACGAGCAGTACTTC.

The chain recombines TRBV7-2 with TRBJ1-1; 9 bases align to TRBD1. The CDR3 extends over 14 amino acids. CDR1 and CDR2 from the germline V gene are SGHTA and FQGNSA. With V trimmed by 5 bases and J by 5 bases, 6 bases remained unmatched. The CDR3 DNA follows: TGTGCCAGCAGCCGCGACAGGGGGAGGACTGAAGCTTTCTTT. The encoded protein is CASSRDRGRTEAFF. Drawing the rest from reference TRBV7-2 and TRBJ1-1, the complete variable domain is GAGVSQSPSNKVTEKGKDVELRCDPISGHTALYWYRQSLGQGLEFLIYFQGNSAPDKSGLPSDRFSAERTGGSVSTLTIQRTQQEDSAVYLCASSRDRGRTEAFFGQGTRLTVV.

As DNA, the CDR3 is TGTGCCATCAGTGAGAGCGACAGGGTTACCAGGGAGACCCAGTACTTC. Protein sequence: CAISESDRVTRETQYF. V and J are TRBV10-3 and TRBJ2-5, with 7 bases fitting TRBD1. V lost 2 bases, J lost 5 bases, and 11 bases stayed unmatched. The CDR3 is 16 residues long. Looked up from germline, CDR1 is ENHRY and CDR2 is SYGVKD.

The chain couples TRBV27 to TRBJ1-1; no clear D gene. V was cut by 1 base and J by 0 bases, with 3 bases left in between. The CDR3 is 13 residues long. The germline CDR1 and CDR2 sequences are MNHEY and SMNVEV (reference sequence). CDR3 protein: CASSLFMNTEAFF. DNA of the CDR3: TGTGCCAGCAGTTTATTTATGAACACTGAAGCTTTCTTT.

The chain recombines TRBV5-4 with TRBJ2-5; 14 positions agree with TRBD2. This CDR3 region has 18 residues. Germline trimming cut 4 bases from V and 3 bases from J; bases unmatched to any gene: 11. Germline-derived CDR1 and CDR2 are SGHNT and YYREEE (reference sequence). Written as DNA, the CDR3 is TGTGCCAGCAGCCACGGGACTAGCGGGAGACAATCGGAAGAGACCCAGTACTTC. It specifies CASSHGTSGRQSEETQYF.

This clone appeared a few times. This chain uses TRBV5-6 with TRBJ2-5; 8 bases align to TRBD2. The CDR3 contains 14 residues. Germline V lookup: CDR1 SGHDT, CDR2 YYEEEE. J was trimmed by 5 bases and V by 6 bases; bases with no gene match: 9. CDR3 sequence (DNA): TGTGCCAGCACCGTACTAGCGGCAGTGGAGACCCAGTACTTC. Residues: CASTVLAAVETQYF.

This sequence joins TRBV7-9 and TRBJ2-7, with TRBD1 as a possible D gene (6 bases). The germline V gene encodes CDR1 SEHNR and CDR2 FQNEAQ (reference sequence). This CDR3 has 13 amino acids. V lost 1 base, J lost 5 bases, and 9 bases lay in between. For the CDR3, the DNA is TGTGCCAGCAGCTTAGGACAGGTAGACGAGCAGTACTTC. Translated, it gives CASSLGQVDEQYF.

This clone was seen a handful of times. The chain has TRBV5-1 and TRBJ2-1; D may be TRBD2 (5 bases). Trimming took 3 bases from V and 8 from J, leaving 18 bases between them. CDR3 length: 15 residues. Germline CDR1 SGHRS, CDR2 YFSETQ. This chain's CDR3 is CASSSRALPGDEQFF. CDR3 DNA sequence: TGCGCCAGCAGCTCCCGGGCCCTCCCCGGGGATGAGCAGTTCTTC.

The J gene is TRBJ2-3, the V gene TRBV28, with a tentative D call TRBD2 (6 bases). The CDR3 extends over 14 amino acids. Trimming shortened V by 6 bases and J by 0 bases, and 10 bases separated the two germline ends. Germline assignment: CDR1 MDHEN and CDR2 SYDVKM. As DNA, the CDR3 is TGTGCCAGCAGGAATCGGGGGAGCACAGATACGCAGTATTTT. Translation: CASRNRGSTDTQYF.

The V call is TRBV9, the J call TRBJ2-7; 7 nucleotides line up with TRBD1. Germline CDR1 SGDLS, CDR2 YYNGEE. Trimming cost V 0 bases and J 0 bases; bases outside gene matches: 3. The CDR3 totals 15 residues. The CDR3 DNA sequence: TGTGCCAGCAGCGTAGGACAGGGTCTCTCCTACGAGCAGTACTTC. Amino acid sequence: CASSVGQGLSYEQYF.

This clone was seen a few times. The chain has TRBV27 and TRBJ2-3, with D perhaps TRBD2 (6 bases). The CDR3 runs 12 residues. V was pared by 11 bases and J by 7 bases, with 16 bases between. CDR1 and CDR2 (germline): MNHEY, SMNVEV (reference sequence). CDR3 region: CAGGGKGHTQYF. The CDR3 nucleotides read TGTGCCGGTGGGGGGAAGGGACATACGCAGTATTTT.

Only a few counts were recorded for this clone. The genes are TRBV18 and TRBJ2-7, with 8 bases fitting TRBD1. CDR1 and CDR2 (germline): KGHSH, LQKENI. The CDR3 loop spans 14 amino acids. V was pared by 8 bases and J by 6 bases, with 12 bases of the junction left unmatched. The chain's CDR3 is CASGKQGDSVEQYF. CDR3 DNA: TGTGCCAGCGGCAAACAGGGGGATTCGGTCGAGCAGTACTTC.

This clone was found a few times. This chain connects TRBV15 to TRBJ2-1, with a tentative D call TRBD2 (5 bases). V was trimmed by 4 bases and J by 4 bases, leaving 8 bases between them. The CDR3 length is 13 residues. The germline V gene has CDR1 LNHNV and CDR2 YYDKDF (reference sequence). Here the CDR3 reads CATSTAGYNEQFF. CDR3 bases: TGTGCCACCAGCACGGCGGGTTACAATGAGCAGTTCTTC.

The CDR3 region is CASSVAGQGYEQYF. The DNA of the CDR3 is TGTGCCAGCAGCGTAGCTGGCCAGGGCTACGAGCAGTACTTC. V is TRBV9 and J is TRBJ2-7, with D perhaps TRBD1 (5 bases). Trimming took 0 bases from V and 3 from J, leaving 10 bases between them. Germline V gene data show CDR1 as SGDLS and CDR2 as YYNGEE. The CDR3 covers 14 residues.

This clone has a handful of counts. This chain links TRBV7-2 with TRBJ2-5, with D hard to call. The germline V gene has CDR1 SGHTA and CDR2 FQGNSA. V was pared by 3 bases and J by 2 bases, with 4 bases between. The CDR3 totals 12 residues. This chain's CDR3 is CASSFLQETQYF. The CDR3 region has the DNA TGTGCCAGCAGCTTCCTTCAAGAGACCCAGTACTTC.

In its sample, this clone was seen a few times. The CDR3 DNA is TGTGCCAGCAGCTGGGGAGAGGCGGTCAATGAGCAGTTCTTC. It yields the protein CASSWGEAVNEQFF. The chain carries TRBV7-9 and TRBJ2-1; tentative D call: TRBD2 (5 bases). Germline loops: CDR1 SEHNR, CDR2 FQNEAQ (reference sequence). CDR3 length: 14 amino acids. Deletions cut 4 bases from V and 6 bases from J, with 13 bases between.

The chain employs TRBV7-2 and TRBJ1-2; 7 nucleotides align to TRBD1. CDR1 is SGHTA, CDR2 FQGNSA, per germline. J lost 6 bases, V lost 1 base, and 5 bases had no gene match. The CDR3 contains 14 residues. The CDR3 region is CASSLDARGHGYTF. CDR3 nucleotide sequence: TGTGCCAGCAGCTTAGATGCGAGGGGGCATGGCTACACCTTC.

This chain joins TRBV11-3 and TRBJ2-1; 8 bases match TRBD2. V shed 1 base, J shed 6 bases, and the junction held 11 bases outside the gene matches. The CDR3 is made up of 17 amino acids. Germline V gene sequence: CDR1 SGHNT, CDR2 YENEEA. CDR3 in DNA: TGTGCCAGCAGCTTAGTCCTAGGACTAGCTTCGCCCAATGAGCAGTTCTTC. It specifies CASSLVLGLASPNEQFF.

This clone was detected only a few times. Here the CDR3 reads CASNPGGTDPYEQYF. CDR3 nucleotides: TGTGCCAGCAACCCGGGAGGGACAGACCCCTACGAGCAGTACTTC. The rearrangement links TRBV28 to TRBJ2-7, with D tentatively TRBD2 (8 bases). V was trimmed by 7 bases and J by 2 bases, leaving 18 bases between them. The CDR3 is 15 residues long. Germline CDR1 reads MDHEN; CDR2 reads SYDVKM.

This clone was counted only a few times. The chain uses TRBV5-1 and TRBJ2-7; 7 positions agree with TRBD1. Germline CDR1 is SGHRS and CDR2 is YFSETQ. Trimming cost V 1 base and J 5 bases; bases outside gene matches: 12. The CDR3 contains 16 residues. DNA for the CDR3: TGCGCCAGCAGCTTGCCCCGACAGGGAATAGTAAACGAGCAGTACTTC. It translates to CASSLPRQGIVNEQYF.

A few counts support this clone. The chain links TRBV20-1 to TRBJ2-1; weak D call: TRBD1 (6 bases). This CDR3 contains 11 residues. Germline loops: CDR1 DFQATT, CDR2 SNEGSKA (reference sequence). V was pared by 6 bases and J by 9 bases, with 12 bases between. Here the CDR3 reads CSADRTVEQFF. CDR3 sequence (DNA): TGCAGTGCGGATAGGACAGTTGAGCAGTTCTTC.

This clone has just a few counts. This chain links TRBV2 with TRBJ1-1; tentatively, D is TRBD1 (5 bases). The germline V gene has CDR1 SNHLY and CDR2 FYNNEI. The germline V and J ends were trimmed by 7 bases and 7 bases, with 16 bases remaining between them. The CDR3 length is 13 residues. In DNA form, the CDR3 reads TGTGCCAGCAAGCCTTCCGGCGGGGGTGAAGCTTTCTTT. It yields the protein CASKPSGGGEAFF.

This clone was seen more than once but under ten times. The chain carries TRBV28 and TRBJ2-7; maybe TRBD1 (5 bases). CDR1 and CDR2 (germline): MDHEN, SYDVKM. The CDR3 spans 16 residues. V was clipped by 4 bases and J by 2 bases, with 18 bases between them. CDR3 coding DNA: TGTGCCAGCAGTTCCCCCCACCAGGGCAGTCCCTACGAGCAGTACTTC. It yields the protein CASSSPHQGSPYEQYF.

The V call is TRBV5-4, the J call TRBJ2-5; possible D gene TRBD1, 6 bases. The CDR3 runs to 17 residues. Trimming pared 0 bases from V and 1 base from J, leaving 16 bases between. Germline values: CDR1 SGHNT, CDR2 YYREEE (reference sequence). CDR3 DNA sequence: TGTGCCAGCAGCTTGGGTATCGGACAGAGCGGCCAAGAGACCCAGTACTTC. Translation gives CASSLGIGQSGQETQYF.